Shown below are 27 T cell receptor beta chains from a single sample sequenced in a study of T cell repertoires in cytomegalovirus infection. Their target antigens are unknown. TCRdb reprocessed the reads via MiXCR and lists one record per CDR3 protein. The sample consists of 700,000 to 850,000 distinct CDR3 sequences, about 31% of them appearing once. Specimen: cultured CD8+ T cells from PBMCs, collected from culture after CMV antigen stimulation. These TCRs come from a human donor in good health (CMV status not recorded). Some clones in this sample may be carry-over from other donors' samples.

The gene calls are TRBV4-3 and TRBJ2-1; TRBD1 is a possible D gene (6 bases). V lost 8 bases, J lost 3 bases, and 11 bases lay in between. CDR1 and CDR2 (germline): LGHNA, YSLEER. This CDR3 is 13 amino acids long. CDR3: CASATGNYNEQFF. Written as DNA, the CDR3 is TGCGCCAGCGCTACAGGGAACTACAATGAGCAGTTCTTC.

This chain uses TRBV6-1 with TRBJ2-7, with 9 bases lining up with TRBD1. The V and J ends lost 5 bases and 5 bases, in that order; junction bases with no gene match: 10. The CDR3 has 15 amino acids. CDR1 and CDR2 from the germline V gene are MNHNS and SASEGT. Written as DNA, the CDR3 is TGTGCCAGCAGTTACAGCCCGGGACAGGGAGACGAGCAGTACGTC. This gives the protein CASSYSPGQGDEQYV.

CDR3 residues: CASSPGVPSYNEQFF. The DNA of the CDR3 is TGTGCCAGCTCACCGGGGGTGCCCTCCTACAATGAGCAGTTCTTC. The chain employs TRBV18 and TRBJ2-1; D could derive from TRBD1 or TRBD2 (5 bases each). CDR3 length: 15 residues. Trimming took 3 bases from V and 0 from J, leaving 9 bases between them. Germline V gives CDR1 KGHSH, CDR2 LQKENI.

This rearrangement joins TRBV6-6 to TRBJ1-2, with D perhaps matching TRBD1 (5 bases). V shed 4 bases and J shed 6 bases, with 21 bases lying between them. This CDR3 comprises 16 residues. Germline loops: CDR1 MNHNY, CDR2 SVGAGI (reference sequence). CDR3: CASSFQGRVFGHGYTF. In nucleotides, the CDR3 is TGTGCCAGCAGTTTCCAGGGCAGGGTTTTTGGTCATGGCTACACCTTC.

This clonotype was recorded a few times. The chain carries TRBV7-4 and TRBJ2-3, with 13 bases aligning to TRBD2. V lost 5 bases and J lost 5; bases outside the gene matches: 13. The V gene's germline CDR1 is SGHVT and CDR2 SQSDAQ. The CDR3 is 18 residues long. In nucleotides, the CDR3 is TGTGCCAGCAGCCCCGCGGGACTAGCGGGGCCCCGGGGAGATACGCAGTATTTT. This codes for CASSPAGLAGPRGDTQYF.

The chain carries TRBV6-2 or TRBV6-3 and TRBJ1-2; D unresolved. Germline CDR1 is MNHEY and CDR2 is SVGEGT. The germline V and J ends were trimmed by 5 bases and 4 bases, with 11 bases remaining between them. This CDR3 comprises 13 residues. CDR3 nucleotides: TGTGCCAGCAGTCCTTCTGACTTCTATGGCTACACCTTC. Translated, it gives CASSPSDFYGYTF.

This chain connects TRBV7-6 to TRBJ2-7; 7 nucleotides match TRBD2. With 2 bases clipped from V and 5 bases from J, the junction kept 9 bases outside the gene matches. The CDR3 totals 15 residues. Germline V gene data show CDR1 as SGHVS and CDR2 as FNYEAQ. CDR3 sequence reads: CASSLSGTPPNEQYF. DNA for the CDR3: TGTGCCAGCAGCTTAAGCGGGACCCCACCAAACGAGCAGTACTTC.

The chain uses TRBV6-2 or TRBV6-3 and TRBJ2-3; the D gene is possibly TRBD2 (5 bases). From germline, CDR1 is MNHEY and CDR2 SVGEGT. V was clipped by 2 bases and J by 2 bases, with 23 bases between them. The CDR3 runs to 19 residues. CDR3 region: CASSYGSRSTSVVTDTQYF. The CDR3 DNA follows: TGTGCCAGCAGTTACGGATCGCGGTCTACTAGTGTTGTCACAGATACGCAGTATTTT.

In the case of this clonotype: The junction differs from germline at one of its ends, possibly a read error. The chain has TRBV12-3 or TRBV12-4 and TRBJ1-4; 7 nucleotides align to TRBD1. The CDR3 is made up of 16 amino acids. The CDR3 is CASSLYWTGTIEKLFF. The CDR3 DNA follows: TGTGCCAGCAGCCTGTACTGGACAGGAACTATTGAAAAACTGTTTTTT.

The rearrangement joins TRBV4-3 to TRBJ1-1; D is uncertain. V gave up 3 bases and J gave up 0 bases, with 11 bases separating them. Germline assignment: CDR1 LGHNA and CDR2 YSLEER. The CDR3 runs to 15 residues. CDR3 sequence (DNA): TGCGCCAGCAGCCATGTTCTAAACCTGAACACTGAAGCTTTCTTT. This translates into CASSHVLNLNTEAFF.

The CDR3 is CASSVVGGNSPLHF. DNA of the CDR3: TGTGCCAGCAGTGTCGTCGGGGGTAATTCACCCCTCCACTTT. The chain couples TRBV25-1 to TRBJ1-6, with D possibly being TRBD1 (5 bases). The CDR3 consists of 14 residues. Trimming took 4 bases from V and 6 from J, leaving 10 bases between them. Germline V gives CDR1 MGHDK, CDR2 SYGVNS.

This chain connects TRBV6-2 or TRBV6-3 to TRBJ2-1, with 8 bases fitting TRBD1. This CDR3 comprises 14 residues. The J segment lost 5 bases and the V segment lost 8 bases, leaving 8 bases of the junction unmatched. Germline V lookup: CDR1 MNHEY, CDR2 SVGEGT. The CDR3 protein is CASSRLTGDNEQFF. The CDR3 DNA sequence: TGTGCCAGCTCTAGGTTGACAGGGGACAATGAGCAGTTCTTC.

In this sample, this clonotype turned up a few times. V is TRBV2 and J is TRBJ2-2; D gene ambiguous. Trimming took off 7 bases at V and 4 bases at J, with 7 bases between the two ends. Germline V gene lookup returns CDR1 SNHLY and CDR2 FYNNEI. CDR3 length: 12 residues. For the CDR3, the DNA is TGTGCCAGCAAGGGCAGCACCGGGGAGCTGTTTTTT. Translating it yields CASKGSTGELFF.

The chain uses TRBV2 and TRBJ2-2; TRBD1 matches at 8 bases. The CDR3 extends over 16 amino acids. The germline gives CDR1 SNHLY, CDR2 FYNNEI. J gave up 4 bases and V 6 bases, and 10 bases lay outside the gene matches. CDR3 coding DNA: TGTGCCAGCAGCTTGGACAGGGTCGTGCGCACCGGGGAGCTGTTTTTT. It translates to CASSLDRVVRTGELFF.

The chain couples TRBV10-3 to TRBJ1-3; TRBD1 is a possible D gene (6 bases). The V gene's germline CDR1 is ENHRY and CDR2 SYGVKD. The CDR3 extends over 14 amino acids. V shed 8 bases and J shed 0 bases, with 11 bases lying between them. The CDR3 loop reads CAIDRSSSGNTIYF. For the CDR3, the DNA is TGTGCCATCGACAGGAGCTCCTCTGGAAACACCATATATTTT.

The J gene is TRBJ2-1, the V gene TRBV18; D not certain. Germline values: CDR1 KGHSH, CDR2 LQKENI. The CDR3 loop spans 11 amino acids. The V gene lost 2 bases and the J gene lost 8 bases, with 4 bases spanning the gap. CDR3 DNA sequence: TGTGCCAGCTCACCAGCCTATGAGCAGTTCTTC. Protein sequence: CASSPAYEQFF.

CDR3 nucleotides: TGTGCCACCAGCAGCCGTACGGGACTCTCCTACGAGCAGTACTTC. It encodes CATSSRTGLSYEQYF. The chain uses TRBV15 and TRBJ2-7; a possible D gene is TRBD2 (6 bases). Deletions cut 3 bases from V and 0 bases from J, with 12 bases between. The V gene's germline CDR1 is LNHNV and CDR2 YYDKDF (reference sequence). The CDR3 has 15 residues.

This clonotype has ten or more counts. The chain has TRBV7-2 and TRBJ2-7, with 11 nucleotides matching TRBD1. Trimming at V came to 5 bases and at J to 4 bases, leaving 16 bases not matched to a gene. This CDR3 region has 18 residues. Germline V gene data show CDR1 as SGHTA and CDR2 as FQGNSA. The CDR3 DNA is TGTGCCAGCAGCCCTGGACAGGGGGCTCCATTCGAGGGGTACGAGCAGTACGTC. Translation gives CASSPGQGAPFEGYEQYV.

The J gene is TRBJ2-7, the V gene TRBV7-9; 7 bases map to TRBD1. J lost 4 bases, V lost 5 bases, and 11 bases had no gene match. The CDR3 length is 15 residues. Germline-derived CDR1 and CDR2 are SEHNR and FQNEAQ (reference sequence). The CDR3 DNA sequence: TGTGCCAGCAGCCCCCGGACAGGCCCCGCGTACGAGCAGTACTTC. Amino acids: CASSPRTGPAYEQYF.

This chain uses TRBV6-1 with TRBJ2-7; D possibly corresponds to TRBD1 (5 bases). V gave up 2 bases and J gave up 3 bases, with 11 bases separating them. Germline assignment: CDR1 MNHNS and CDR2 SASEGT. CDR3 length: 14 amino acids. CDR3 nucleotides: TGTGCCAGCAGTGAATGGGTAGGGGTCTACGAGCAGTACGTC. The encoded protein is CASSEWVGVYEQYV.

This clonotype has a handful of counts. V usage is TRBV19 and J usage is TRBJ1-1, with D tentatively TRBD1 (6 bases). Germline CDR1 reads LNHDA; CDR2 reads SQIVND (reference sequence). The CDR3 has 12 residues. V lost 8 bases to trimming and J lost 9 bases, with 16 bases between them. DNA for the CDR3: TGTGCCAGTGCATCGCAGGGGTTGCAAGCTTTCTTT. This codes for CASASQGLQAFF.

The chain recombines TRBV12-3 or TRBV12-4 with TRBJ2-1; no reliable D call. V gave up 2 bases and J gave up 3 bases, with 5 bases separating them. The CDR3 is made up of 13 amino acids. The chain's CDR3 is CASSLQHYNEQFF. In nucleotides, the CDR3 is TGTGCCAGCAGTTTACAGCACTACAATGAGCAGTTCTTC.

With respect to this clonotype: An end of the junction differs from the germline gene, which may be a read error. The chain links TRBV14 to TRBJ1-2, with 8 bases that match TRBD1. CDR1 is SGHDN and CDR2 is FVKESK in the germline V gene. The CDR3 is 16 residues long. The CDR3 spells CASRQDRRGRAYGYTF. CDR3 DNA sequence: TGTGCCAGCAGGCAAGATCGCAGGGGGCGCGCCTATGGCTACACCTTC. The entire variable domain, with the rest obtained from reference TRBV14 and TRBJ1-2, is as follows: EAGVTQFPSHSVIEKGQTVTLRCDPISGHDNLYWYRRVMGKEIKFLLHFVKESKQDESGMPNNRFLAERTGGTYSTLKVQPAELEDSGVYFCASRQDRRGRAYGYTFGSGTRLTVV.

This clonotype was counted ten times or more. The CDR3 coding sequence is TGTGCCAGCAGCCCTTACAGGGCTCAAGAGACCCAGTACTTC. It codes for CASSPYRAQETQYF. The gene calls are TRBV7-6 and TRBJ2-5; D may be TRBD1 (6 bases). Germline CDR1 and CDR2: SGHVS and FNYEAQ. V was cut by 5 bases and J by 2 bases, with 12 bases left in between. The CDR3 sequence is 14 residues long.

The chain carries TRBV4-3 and TRBJ1-2; D perhaps matches TRBD1 (5 bases). V shed 3 bases and J shed 4 bases, with 12 bases lying between them. The germline gives CDR1 LGHNA, CDR2 YSLEER. The CDR3 contains 14 residues. The CDR3 coding sequence is TGCGCCAGCAGCCAGGAGGGACTCTCCTATGGCTACACCTTC. This gives the protein CASSQEGLSYGYTF.

This chain uses TRBV27 with TRBJ2-5; D gene unclear. The CDR3 runs 11 residues. The germline V and J ends were trimmed by 2 bases and 5 bases, with 3 bases remaining between them. CDR1 MNHEY and CDR2 SMNVEV come from the germline V gene (reference sequence). The chain's CDR3 is CASSLNETQYF. The CDR3 region has the DNA TGTGCCAGCAGTTTAAACGAGACCCAGTACTTC.

This clonotype was seen at least ten times. The rearrangement joins TRBV7-9 to TRBJ2-2; D unresolved. The germline V and J ends were trimmed by 8 bases and 4 bases, with 5 bases remaining between them. This CDR3 is 11 amino acids long. CDR1 is SEHNR and CDR2 is FQNEAQ in the germline V gene (reference sequence). Here the CDR3 reads CASWGTGELFF. The DNA of the CDR3 is TGTGCCAGCTGGGGCACCGGGGAGCTGTTTTTT. Full variable domain (missing parts from reference TRBV7-9 and TRBJ2-2): DTGVSQNPRHKITKRGQNVTFRCDPISEHNRLYWYRQTLGQGPEFLTYFQNEAQLEKSRLLSDRFSAERPKGSFSTLEIQRTEQGDSAMYLCASWGTGELFFGEGSRLTVL.